A selection of T cell receptor beta chains follows, all from one sample in a study of graft-versus-host responses after intestinal transplantation. For these TCRs, the target antigens are not known. Profiled with immunoSEQ multiplex PCR; TCRdb holds only in-frame clones, not every one. The repertoire holds 100,000 to 130,000 clones, with roughly 89% as singletons. The starting material was unstimulated CD4+ T cells sorted from spleen or lymph node cells, obtained before transplant. The origin of the receptors is a human donor who was the organ donor for an intestinal transplant. Each CDR3 is given with its conserved first and last residue. Fields, in order: clone size, V gene, J gene, D gene, CDR3 protein, CDR3 DNA. The D gene is left open where the match is weak. The listing skips clone size in some rows; elsewhere it reads once, few, many or a size class.

.	TRBV5-1	TRBJ1-4	.	CASSLAPGGKLFF	TGCGCCAGCAGCTTGGCACCGGGGGGAAAACTGTTTTTT
.	TRBV5-1	TRBJ1-2	.	CASSVGEGGYTF	TGCGCCAGCAGCGTGGGTGAGGGTGGCTACACCTTC
.	TRBV7-9	TRBJ2-6	TRBD1	CASSPLGQGAVAGANVLTF	TGTGCCAGCAGCCCGCTTGGACAGGGCGCGGTGGCTGGGGCCAACGTCCTGACTTTC
.	TRBV6-6	TRBJ1-1	TRBD1	CASRFQTGKNTEAFF	TGTGCCAGCAGATTTCAGACAGGGAAGAACACTGAAGCTTTCTTT
.	TRBV7-2	TRBJ2-5	TRBD1	CASSFGTVETQYF	TGTGCCAGCAGCTTTGGGACAGTCGAGACCCAGTACTTC
.	TRBV5-4	TRBJ1-4	.	CASSFLSGARANEKLFF	TGTGCCAGCAGCTTTCTGTCAGGGGCTCGGGCTAATGAAAAACTGTTTTTT
once	TRBV30	TRBJ2-1	TRBD2	CAWGSGTYNEQFF	TGTGCCTGGGGTAGCGGGACTTACAATGAGCAGTTCTTC
few	TRBV27	TRBJ1-2	TRBD1	CASSSIGRGIHYGYTF	TGTGCCAGCAGTTCCATAGGCAGGGGGATACACTATGGCTACACCTTC
.	TRBV25-1	TRBJ1-1	TRBD1	CASKDRGDTEAFF	TGTGCCAGCAAAGACAGGGGGGACACTGAAGCTTTCTTT
.	TRBV6-1	TRBJ2-7	TRBD2	CASISSGGSYEQYF	TGTGCCAGCATTAGCAGCGGGGGATCCTACGAGCAGTACTTC
.	TRBV19	TRBJ1-6	.	CASSILGYNSPLHF	TGTGCCAGTAGTATTCTAGGCTATAATTCACCCCTCCACTTT
once	TRBV19	TRBJ1-1	.	CASYTIGTEAFF	TGTGCCAGCTACACAATCGGCACTGAAGCTTTCTTT
.	TRBV19	TRBJ1-5	.	CASSIGSGHNNQPQHF	TGTGCCAGTAGTATAGGGTCAGGGCATAACAATCAGCCCCAGCATTTT
.	TRBV18	TRBJ2-3	TRBD2	CASSPPGTSGGISTDTQYF	TGTGCCAGCTCACCACCCGGGACTAGCGGGGGTATTAGCACAGATACGCAGTATTTT
.	TRBV5-1	TRBJ2-1	.	CASSNLRISSYNEQFF	TGCGCCAGCAGCAACCTCCGTATTAGCTCCTACAATGAGCAGTTCTTC
.	TRBV7-6	TRBJ2-5	TRBD2	CASSLEGLAGVSETQYF	TGTGCCAGCAGCTTAGAAGGGCTAGCGGGAGTGTCGGAGACCCAGTACTTC
.	TRBV7-9	TRBJ2-7	TRBD2	CASTVASGGSYEQYF	TGTGCCAGCACCGTAGCTAGCGGGGGCTCCTACGAGCAGTACTTC
.	TRBV30	TRBJ2-7	.	CAWCQGPASYEQYF	TGTGCCTGGTGCCAGGGGCCAGCTTCCTACGAGCAGTACTTC
few	TRBV5-6	TRBJ1-1	.	CASRSGMNTEAFF	TGTGCCAGCAGGTCAGGGATGAACACTGAAGCTTTCTTT
.	TRBV5-6	TRBJ2-5	.	CASRLYLLGTFGTQYF	TGTGCCAGCAGGTTGTATCTCCTAGGGACTTTTGGGACCCAGTACTTC
.	TRBV5-1	TRBJ1-1	TRBD1	CASTGQAGLNTEAFF	TGCGCCAGTACGGGACAGGCGGGGTTGAACACTGAAGCTTTCTTT
.	TRBV6-6	TRBJ2-5	.	CASARWARETQYF	TGTGCCAGCGCCCGCTGGGCACGGGAGACCCAGTACTTC
.	TRBV5-5	TRBJ1-5	.	CASSDRNQPQHF	TGTGCCAGCAGCGACCGTAATCAGCCCCAGCATTTT
.	TRBV30	TRBJ2-3	.	CAWKKTSTDTQYF	TGTGCCTGGAAGAAGACTAGCACAGATACGCAGTATTTT
.	TRBV6-1	TRBJ1-4	.	CASRAFRTNEKLFF	TGTGCCAGCAGGGCGTTTCGTACTAATGAAAAACTGTTTTTT
few	TRBV9	TRBJ1-2	.	CASSVGGGNYGYTF	TGTGCCAGCAGCGTAGGTGGGGGGAACTATGGCTACACCTTC
once	TRBV5-1	TRBJ1-6	TRBD1	CASSWGTGGDNSPLHF	TGCGCCAGCAGCTGGGGGACAGGGGGCGATAATTCACCCCTCCACTTT
.	TRBV5-4	TRBJ2-7	TRBD2	CASSSYGLAGAYEQYF	TGTGCCAGCAGTTCTTATGGACTAGCGGGAGCCTACGAGCAGTACTTC
.	TRBV21-1	TRBJ2-7	.	CASRAKRWSVDEQYF	TGTGCCAGCAGAGCAAAGCGCTGGAGCGTGGACGAGCAGTACTTC
.	TRBV11-2	TRBJ2-7	TRBD1	CASSVDRDYEQYF	TGTGCCAGCAGCGTAGACAGGGACTACGAGCAGTACTTC
.	TRBV6-5	TRBJ1-3	TRBD1	CASSYDRGGNTIYF	TGTGCCAGCAGTTACGACAGGGGTGGAAACACCATATATTTT
.	TRBV5-4	TRBJ2-5	.	CASSQQETQYF	TGTGCCAGCAGCCAGCAGGAGACCCAGTACTTC
.	TRBV27	TRBJ2-1	TRBD2	CASRASGTSGGREQFF	TGTGCCAGCAGAGCTTCCGGGACTAGCGGGGGGCGTGAGCAGTTCTTC
.	TRBV7-9	TRBJ2-1	.	CASSLLALSYNEQFF	TGTGCCAGCAGCTTATTGGCCCTCTCCTACAATGAGCAGTTCTTC
.	TRBV6-1	TRBJ1-2	.	CASSVTGLDGYTF	TGTGCCAGCAGTGTAACAGGGTTGGATGGCTACACCTTC
few	TRBV7-9	TRBJ1-3	.	CASGGSSGDTIYF	TGTGCCAGCGGGGGGAGTAGTGGCGACACCATATATTTT
.	TRBV7-3	TRBJ1-3	.	CASSHTAVSSGNTIYF	TGTGCCAGCAGCCACACGGCGGTTTCCTCTGGAAACACCATATATTTT
.	TRBV6-5	TRBJ2-5	TRBD2	CASRPGLAGQETQYF	TGTGCCAGCAGACCGGGACTAGCGGGACAAGAGACCCAGTACTTC
.	TRBV6-1	TRBJ2-2	TRBD2	CASRTSVGTGELFF	TGTGCCAGCCGTACTAGCGTTGGCACCGGGGAGCTGTTTTTT
.	TRBV19	TRBJ1-2	TRBD1	CASNRQGPNYGYTF	TGTGCCAGTAATAGACAGGGACCCAACTATGGCTACACCTTC
.	TRBV7-8	TRBJ1-3	.	CASSLGGGNTIYF	TGTGCCAGCAGCTTAGGAGGGGGAAACACCATATATTTT
.	TRBV18	TRBJ2-7	TRBD1	CASSLRDRNHEQYF	TGTGCCAGCTCACTCCGGGACAGGAACCACGAGCAGTACTTC
.	TRBV2	TRBJ2-3	.	CASRPGGDTQYF	TGTGCCAGCCGGCCAGGGGGGGATACGCAGTATTTT
few	TRBV19	TRBJ1-2	TRBD1	CASSIGQGVLGYTF	TGTGCCAGTAGTATTGGACAGGGGGTATTGGGCTACACCTTC
.	TRBV5-6	TRBJ2-7	.	CASTSPSYEQYF	TGTGCCAGCACTAGTCCTTCCTACGAGCAGTACTTC
.	TRBV18	TRBJ2-5	TRBD1	CASSPGTGGAVQETQYF	TGTGCCAGCTCACCCGGGACAGGGGGCGCAGTCCAAGAGACCCAGTACTTC
.	TRBV7-3	TRBJ1-2	.	CASSPGTGGGGYTF	TGTGCCAGCAGCCCGGGGACTGGAGGCGGAGGCTACACCTTC
.	TRBV5-1	TRBJ2-5	TRBD2	CASRDGASGAGETQYF	TGCGCCAGCAGGGATGGGGCTAGCGGGGCTGGGGAGACCCAGTACTTC
.	TRBV6-5	TRBJ2-7	.	CASRGGTVGHEQYF	TGTGCCAGCAGAGGGGGGACAGTGGGCCACGAGCAGTACTTC
once	TRBV5-1	TRBJ1-4	.	CASSLYPRDGGNEKLFF	TGCGCCAGCAGCTTGTATCCCCGGGACGGCGGTAATGAAAAACTGTTTTTT
few	TRBV7-3	TRBJ2-6	.	CASSQGPTSGANVLTF	TGTGCCAGCAGCCAGGGACCGACCTCTGGGGCCAACGTCCTGACTTTC
.	TRBV5-1	TRBJ2-3	.	CASSLASGLDTQYF	TGCGCCAGCAGCTTGGCGTCAGGCCTAGATACGCAGTATTTT
.	TRBV9	TRBJ2-2	.	CASSVGPVSAGTGELFF	TGTGCCAGCAGCGTAGGCCCCGTTTCAGCGGGCACCGGGGAGCTGTTTTTT
.	TRBV6-1	TRBJ2-7	TRBD1	CASSLSSRDRLEQYF	TGTGCCAGCAGCCTCTCGAGTCGGGACAGATTAGAGCAGTACTTC
.	TRBV5-1	TRBJ2-1	.	CASSLDAGFTYNEQFF	TGCGCCAGCAGCTTGGATGCGGGATTTACCTACAATGAGCAGTTCTTC
.	TRBV6-5	TRBJ1-1	.	CASSYSGTEGTEAFF	TGTGCCAGCAGTTACTCTGGTACAGAAGGCACTGAAGCTTTCTTT
.	TRBV5-1	TRBJ1-5	TRBD1	CASRIGDRDNQPQHF	TGCGCCAGCAGGATTGGGGACAGGGACAATCAGCCCCAGCATTTT
.	TRBV9	TRBJ1-3	.	CASSGTSNPGNTIYF	TGTGCCAGCAGCGGAACATCCAACCCGGGAAACACCATATATTTT
.	TRBV5-4	TRBJ2-1	.	CASSTGGSGAETEFF	TGTGCCAGCAGCACTGGTGGTAGTGGGGCCGAGACCGAGTTCTTC